Included here is one T cell receptor beta chain sequence, with context. The sample comes from a study of cytomegalovirus exposure and HLA in healthy donors. Overall study: Clustering assigned 81% of the approximately 400 genotyped donors to the Caucasian-associated ancestry cluster.

PCR primers comprised 60 Vbeta and 13 Jbeta primers. The assay was immunoSEQ multiplex PCR, and TCRdb's table has in-frame clones only and misses some. This table holds about 130,000 clones, just under 85% found once. Sequencing was carried out using PBMCs. This TCR came from a boy aged 2 to 10 in good health and CMV-seronegative.

In DNA, the CDR3 is TGCGCCAGCAGCCAAGATCTACGGGGGGATCAGCCCCAGCATTTT. Translation gives CASSQDLRGDQPQHF. V usage is TRBV4-1 and J usage is TRBJ1-5; D may be TRBD1 (5 bases). The V gene's germline CDR1 is MGHRA and CDR2 YSYEKL. The CDR3 contains 15 residues. Trimming cost V 0 bases and J 5 bases, with 11 bases left between them.